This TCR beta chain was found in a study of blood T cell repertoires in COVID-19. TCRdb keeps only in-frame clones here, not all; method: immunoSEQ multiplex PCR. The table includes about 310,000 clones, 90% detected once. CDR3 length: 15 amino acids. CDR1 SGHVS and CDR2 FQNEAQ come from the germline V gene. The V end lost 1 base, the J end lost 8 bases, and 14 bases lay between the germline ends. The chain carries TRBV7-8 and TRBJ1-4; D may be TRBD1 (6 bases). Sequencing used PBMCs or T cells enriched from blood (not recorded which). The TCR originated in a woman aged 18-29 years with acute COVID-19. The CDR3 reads CASSLEKGGREKLFF. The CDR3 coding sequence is TGTGCCAGCAGCTTAGAGAAGGGGGGGCGCGAAAAACTGTTTTTT.